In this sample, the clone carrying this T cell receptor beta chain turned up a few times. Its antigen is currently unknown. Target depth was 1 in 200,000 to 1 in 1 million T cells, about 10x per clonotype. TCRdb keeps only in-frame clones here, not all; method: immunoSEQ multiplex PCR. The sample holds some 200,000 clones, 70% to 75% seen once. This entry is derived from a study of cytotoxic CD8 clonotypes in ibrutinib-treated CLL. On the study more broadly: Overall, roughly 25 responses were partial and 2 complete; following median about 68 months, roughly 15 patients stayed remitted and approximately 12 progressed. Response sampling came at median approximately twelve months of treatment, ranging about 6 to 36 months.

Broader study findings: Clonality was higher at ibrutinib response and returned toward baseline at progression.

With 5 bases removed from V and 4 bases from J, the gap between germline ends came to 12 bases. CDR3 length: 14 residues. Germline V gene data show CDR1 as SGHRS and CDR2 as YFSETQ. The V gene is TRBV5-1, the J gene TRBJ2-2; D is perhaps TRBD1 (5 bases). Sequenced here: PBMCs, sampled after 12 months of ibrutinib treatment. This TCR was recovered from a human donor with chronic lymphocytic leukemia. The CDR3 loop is CASSSPGPTGELFF. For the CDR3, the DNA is TGCGCCAGCAGTTCCCCAGGGCCCACCGGGGAGCTGTTTTTT.